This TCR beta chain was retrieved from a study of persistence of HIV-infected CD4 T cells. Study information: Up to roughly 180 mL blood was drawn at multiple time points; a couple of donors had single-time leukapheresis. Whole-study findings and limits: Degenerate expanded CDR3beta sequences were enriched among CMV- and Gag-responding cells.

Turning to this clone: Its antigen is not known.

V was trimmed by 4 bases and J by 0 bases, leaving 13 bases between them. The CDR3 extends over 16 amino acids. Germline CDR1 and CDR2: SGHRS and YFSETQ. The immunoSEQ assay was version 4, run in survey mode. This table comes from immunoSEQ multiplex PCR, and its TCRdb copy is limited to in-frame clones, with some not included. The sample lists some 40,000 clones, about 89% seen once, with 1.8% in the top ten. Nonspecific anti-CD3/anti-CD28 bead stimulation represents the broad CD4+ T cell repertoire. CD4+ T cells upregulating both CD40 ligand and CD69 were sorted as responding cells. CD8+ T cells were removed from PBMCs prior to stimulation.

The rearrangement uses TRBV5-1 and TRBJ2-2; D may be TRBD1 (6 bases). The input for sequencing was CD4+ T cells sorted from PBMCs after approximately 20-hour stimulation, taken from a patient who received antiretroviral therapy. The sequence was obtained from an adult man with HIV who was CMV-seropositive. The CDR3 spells CASSIGTNSNTGELFF. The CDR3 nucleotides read TGCGCCAGCAGCATAGGGACAAATTCGAACACCGGGGAGCTGTTTTTT.